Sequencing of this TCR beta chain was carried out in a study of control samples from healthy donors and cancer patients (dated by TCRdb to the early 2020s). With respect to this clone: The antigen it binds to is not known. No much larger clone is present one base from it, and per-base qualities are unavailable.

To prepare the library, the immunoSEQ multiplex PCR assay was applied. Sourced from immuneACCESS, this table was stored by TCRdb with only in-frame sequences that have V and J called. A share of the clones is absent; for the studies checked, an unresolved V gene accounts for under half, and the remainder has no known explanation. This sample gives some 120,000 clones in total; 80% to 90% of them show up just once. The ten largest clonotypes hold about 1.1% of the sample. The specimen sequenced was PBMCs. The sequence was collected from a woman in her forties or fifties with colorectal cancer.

The DNA is TGTGCCAGTCGGGACAGGGCTTCTGCGGACACTGAAGCTTTCTTT. Translated, this is CASRDRASADTEAFF. This chain joins TRBV19 to TRBJ1-1; 9 nucleotides in the junction match TRBD1. V loses 8 bases at its end and J loses 3 bases; junction bases beyond the gene matches: 10. CDR1 LNHDA and CDR2 SQIVND are derived from the germline V gene (reference sequence). The CDR3 runs 15 amino acids, cysteine and phenylalanine included. Only the CDR3 portion is preserved as DNA: 45 bases, with reading frame beginning at the first base.